This TCR beta chain appears in the sequencing data of a study of cytomegalovirus exposure and HLA in healthy donors. Across the whole study: Earlier work reported 90 million to 120 million unique TCR beta sequences from 150 million to 200 million T cells.

The primer mix had 60 Vbeta and 13 Jbeta primers. The protocol was immunoSEQ multiplex PCR, while the TCRdb copy is restricted to in-frame clones and leaves out a portion. The data show 200,000 to 250,000 clones, approximately 79% seen once. CDR3 length: 13 amino acids. Germline V gene sequence: CDR1 MGHDK, CDR2 SYGVNS. Trimming pared 8 bases from V and 1 base from J, leaving 12 bases between. The sample comprised PBMCs. The TCR sequence derives from a man aged 18-30 years in good health and CMV-seronegative. This chain joins TRBV25-1 and TRBJ2-7, with D possibly matching TRBD1 (6 bases). For the CDR3, the DNA is TGTGCCAGCCTCGGGACACCTTCCTACGAGCAGTACTTC. Translated: CASLGTPSYEQYF.